Below, 15 T cell receptor beta chains from the same sample are listed, as sequenced in a study of T-cell memory formation after mild COVID-19 (dated by TCRdb to 2020 to 2023). The protocol used for the library was 5' RACE. The reads were generated on an Illumina NovaSeq 6000. TCRdb reanalyzed the raw reads on its own, using fastp at Q25 for trimming and MiXCR for clone calling, and kept in-frame beta chains. Rows with a matching CDR3 protein are joined into one entry that keeps the most common DNA and genes. In all, the sample holds around 90,000 distinct CDR3 sequences, and about 13% of those were seen once. Around 27% of the sample is held by the ten biggest clonotypes. The sequencing input was PBMCs or a T cell subset sorted from them (not recorded which). These receptors were collected from an adult woman who had mild COVID-19 (a few samples of this study predate the infection). The sample titles of this study are shuffled in the database, so cell type and time point are left out; the donor was told from shared clones.

This clonotype was seen a few times. The genes are TRBV9 and TRBJ1-6; no firm D call. Germline values: CDR1 SGDLS, CDR2 YYNGEE. The CDR3 runs 16 residues. With 0 bases removed from V and 3 bases from J, the gap between germline ends came to 10 bases. The CDR3 reads CASSVDGQNYNSPLHF. The CDR3 bases are TGTGCCAGCAGCGTAGACGGTCAGAACTATAATTCACCCCTCCACTTT.

This clonotype came up a few times. This chain connects TRBV7-9 to TRBJ2-3; unclear D gene. The CDR3 sequence is 15 residues long. Germline V gene sequence: CDR1 SEHNR, CDR2 FQNEAQ (reference sequence). V was trimmed by 0 bases and J by 2 bases, leaving 9 bases between them. CDR3 sequence: CASSLAGKATDTQYF. DNA for the CDR3: TGTGCCAGCAGCTTAGCGGGAAAGGCCACAGATACGCAGTATTTT. Together with reference TRBV7-9 and TRBJ2-3, the CDR3 gives the full variable domain: DTGVSQNPRHKITKRGQNVTFRCDPISEHNRLYWYRQTLGQGPEFLTYFQNEAQLEKSRLLSDRFSAERPKGSFSTLEIQRTEQGDSAMYLCASSLAGKATDTQYFGPGTRLTVL.

This clonotype showed up just a few times. The rearrangement links TRBV4-1 to TRBJ2-3, with TRBD2 identical over 13 bases. The CDR3 consists of 17 residues. The ends lost 1 base at V and 4 bases at J; junction bases unmatched: 5. Germline-derived CDR1 and CDR2 are MGHRA and YSYEKL. The CDR3 loop reads CASSQVSTSGGADTQYF. The CDR3 region has the DNA TGCGCCAGCAGCCAAGTCTCCACTAGCGGGGGGGCAGATACGCAGTATTTT.

The rearrangement joins TRBV11-2 to TRBJ1-5; no definite D call. Germline V gives CDR1 SGHAT, CDR2 FQNNGV. This CDR3 comprises 13 residues. V was cut by 5 bases and J by 3 bases, with 8 bases left in between. Here the CDR3 DNA reads TGTGCCAGCAGCCAGTCAGTCAATCAGCCCCAGCATTTT. Amino acid sequence: CASSQSVNQPQHF.

This clonotype has a handful of counts. This sequence joins TRBV6-6 and TRBJ1-5; possible D gene TRBD1, 6 bases. The CDR3 is 15 amino acids. Germline CDR1 reads MNHNY; CDR2 reads SVGAGI (reference sequence). With 8 bases removed from V and 1 base from J, the gap between germline ends came to 15 bases. CDR3 coding DNA: TGTGCCAGCTCATCGGGGGCTTTCAGCAATCAGCCCCAGCATTTT. Protein sequence: CASSSGAFSNQPQHF.

The chain recombines TRBV24-1 with TRBJ2-3, with 8 bases lining up with TRBD1. This CDR3 region has 16 residues. The germline V gene encodes CDR1 KGHDR and CDR2 SFDVKD. With 1 base clipped from V and 0 bases from J, the junction kept 2 bases outside the gene matches. The CDR3 region has the DNA TGTGCCACCAGTGATTTTGGGGACAGGAGCACAGATACGCAGTATTTT. Its protein product is CATSDFGDRSTDTQYF.

The chain links TRBV24-1 to TRBJ1-1; no firm D call. Deletions cut 1 base from V and 8 bases from J, with 10 bases between. CDR3 size: 13 residues. Germline assignment: CDR1 KGHDR and CDR2 SFDVKD. The CDR3 here is CATSDLGGREAFF. DNA of the CDR3: TGTGCCACCAGTGATTTAGGCGGGAGAGAAGCTTTCTTT.

This clonotype has only a few counts. This chain uses TRBV29-1 with TRBJ2-7; D is perhaps TRBD1 (6 bases). The CDR3 is made up of 13 amino acids. CDR1 and CDR2 (germline): SQVTM, ANQGSEA. Trimming removed 4 bases from V and 7 bases from J, with 17 bases in between. In nucleotides, the CDR3 is TGCAGCGTTGGACAGGCCCTAACCGGGGAGCAGTACTTC. Translating it yields CSVGQALTGEQYF.

The chain is built from TRBV6-2 or TRBV6-3 and TRBJ2-2; D call uncertain. Looked up from germline, CDR1 is MNHEY and CDR2 is SVGEGT. V dropped 2 bases and J dropped 6 bases, with 16 bases sitting between them. This CDR3 comprises 16 residues. The CDR3 coding sequence is TGTGCCAGCAGTTACCCACGAGTTAATGGGGCCGGGGAGCTGTTTTTT. Protein: CASSYPRVNGAGELFF.

This clonotype was picked up a small number of times. The chain employs TRBV11-2 and TRBJ2-5; D gene unclear. CDR3 length: 15 amino acids. CDR1 and CDR2 from the germline V gene are SGHAT and FQNNGV. V lost 5 bases, J lost 2 bases, and 15 bases lay in between. This chain's CDR3 is CASSPYPARQETQYF. For the CDR3, the DNA is TGTGCCAGCAGCCCCTATCCCGCCAGGCAAGAGACCCAGTACTTC.

This sequence joins TRBV7-9 and TRBJ2-1, with 13 bases aligning to TRBD2. CDR1 is SEHNR, CDR2 FQNEAQ, per germline (reference sequence). The ends lost 1 base at V and 8 bases at J; junction bases unmatched: 2. The CDR3 is made up of 15 amino acids. The CDR3 here is CASSLGLAGGDEQFF. The CDR3 DNA follows: TGTGCCAGCAGCTTAGGACTAGCGGGGGGCGATGAGCAGTTCTTC.

This clonotype was detected a few times. This chain links TRBV15 with TRBJ2-7; 10 bases line up with TRBD2. Germline CDR1 is LNHNV and CDR2 is YYDKDF (reference sequence). V shed 5 bases, J shed 4 bases, and the junction held 8 bases outside the gene matches. The CDR3 covers 15 residues. The chain's CDR3 is CATSLGSSGSYEQYF. In DNA form, the CDR3 reads TGTGCCACCAGCCTGGGGTCTAGCGGGAGTTACGAGCAGTACTTC.

In this sample, this clonotype turned up a few times. The chain carries TRBV5-1 and TRBJ2-1; D gene unclear. The CDR3 is made up of 16 amino acids. Germline CDR1 SGHRS, CDR2 YFSETQ. Trimming cost V 0 bases and J 5 bases, with 15 bases left between them. In DNA, the CDR3 is TGCGCCAGCAGCTTGGGCGTCATGGGTGGGAACAATGAGCAGTTCTTC. This gives the protein CASSLGVMGGNNEQFF.

J is TRBJ1-2 and V is TRBV7-3, with D maybe TRBD1 (6 bases). The germline CDR1 and CDR2 sequences are SGHTA and FQGTGA. Trimming took off 1 base at V and 1 base at J, with 10 bases between the two ends. The CDR3 consists of 15 residues. CDR3 protein: CASSLNGQSNYGYTF. As DNA, the CDR3 is TGTGCCAGCAGCTTAAACGGACAGAGTAACTATGGCTACACCTTC.

Turning to this clonotype: It is unclear where the CDR3 begins or ends on the DNA, so no DNA is shown, and the CDR3 is as TCRdb lists it. The CDR3 loop reads CASRATGVVKNCFF. This chain connects TRBV10-1 to TRBJ1-4; the table's TRBD1 call for D was not verified on the DNA. The CDR3 length equals 14 residues, ends included. CDR1 is WNHNN and CDR2 is SYGVQD in the germline V gene (reference sequence).